This T cell receptor (beta chain) appears in the sequencing data of a study of spatial heterogeneity in lung cancer. Study at large: Sequencing of follow-up PBMC samples took place when they were available, at a median of approximately 2 years after resection. TCR and UMI combinations that were unique each appeared, on average, more than ten times in raw reads.

CDR3 length: 12 residues. Germline V gene sequence: CDR1 DFQATT, CDR2 SNEGSKA (reference sequence). V was shortened by 6 bases and J by 7 bases, with 15 bases between the two germline ends. Time point noted: blood at routine non-recurrence follow-up after resection. Unsorted tumor, nontumor lung tissue or cryopreserved PBMC supplied the whole RNA. TCRdb reprocessed the 5' RACE reads via MiXCR and lists one record per CDR3 protein. The sample yields 7,500 to 10,000 distinct CDR3 sequences, about a quarter seen once. By sample fraction, this clonotype is medium-sized (0.01 to 0.1%). What it binds is unknown. Overall study findings and caveats: Among blood samples, ubiquitous expanded tumor TCRs appeared more at resection than at follow-up.

The TCR comes from a female donor with early-stage non-small cell lung cancer. The input for sequencing was PBMCs, taken at follow-up. The rearrangement uses TRBV20-1 and TRBJ1-1; no clear D. The CDR3 DNA sequence: TGCAGTGCCCCGTTCCAGCGAGGTGAAGCTTTCTTT. As protein: CSAPFQRGEAFF.